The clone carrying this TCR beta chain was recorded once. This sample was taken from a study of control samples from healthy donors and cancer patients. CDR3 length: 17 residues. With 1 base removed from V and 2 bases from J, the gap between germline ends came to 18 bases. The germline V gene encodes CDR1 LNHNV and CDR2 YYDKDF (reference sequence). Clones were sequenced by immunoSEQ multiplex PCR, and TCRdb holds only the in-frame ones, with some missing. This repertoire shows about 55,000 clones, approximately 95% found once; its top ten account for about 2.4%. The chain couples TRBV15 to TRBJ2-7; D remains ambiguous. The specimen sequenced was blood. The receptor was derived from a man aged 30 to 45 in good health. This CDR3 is CATSRVRLSSSTYEQYF. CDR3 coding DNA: TGTGCCACCAGCAGAGTTCGATTGAGTAGCTCCACCTACGAGCAGTACTTC.